The clone carrying this T cell receptor (beta chain) has only a few counts. Its antigen is not identified. This sample stems from a study of vaccination and CD4 T cells after COVID-19. An Oncomine TCR Beta short-read assay was used to sequence the DNA from cultured CD4+ T cells. TCRdb ran MiXCR on the PCR reads and lists one entry per CDR3 protein. The top ten hold approximately 8.7% of the sample, which has more than 10,000 distinct CDR3 sequences, approximately 61% seen once. Stated treatment: approximately 9-day PBMC culture with coronavirus spike peptide pools or control peptides (ViraFEST assay). ViraFEST relied on peptide pools to expand antigen-specific T cells; the TCRs were sequenced afterward. Positive PCR dates ranged from March to December 2020; these dates predated US Alpha, Beta and Delta variants. The sample was CD4+ T cells from blood, cultured in vitro, taken before SARS-CoV-2 vaccination. This receptor was obtained from a human donor who had recovered from COVID-19.

The CDR3 bases are TGCAGTGCTAGAGAGACGGATAATCAGCCCCAGCATTTT. It encodes CSARETDNQPQHF. V gene TRBV20-1 combines with J gene TRBJ1-5, with no clear D. The V and J ends lost 0 bases and 4 bases respectively, with 7 bases between them. There are 13 residues in the CDR3. CDR1 and CDR2 from the germline V gene are DFQATT and SNEGSKA (reference sequence).